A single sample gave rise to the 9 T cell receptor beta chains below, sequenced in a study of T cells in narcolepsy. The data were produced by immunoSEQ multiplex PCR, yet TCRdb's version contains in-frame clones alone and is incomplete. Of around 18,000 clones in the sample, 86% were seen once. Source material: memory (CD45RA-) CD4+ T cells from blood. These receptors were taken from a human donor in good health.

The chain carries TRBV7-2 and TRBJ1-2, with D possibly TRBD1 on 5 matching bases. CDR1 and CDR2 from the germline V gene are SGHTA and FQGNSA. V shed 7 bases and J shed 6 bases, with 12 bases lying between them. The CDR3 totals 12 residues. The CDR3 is CASKGSPHGYTF. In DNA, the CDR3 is TGTGCCAGCAAGGGGTCGCCCCATGGCTACACCTTC.

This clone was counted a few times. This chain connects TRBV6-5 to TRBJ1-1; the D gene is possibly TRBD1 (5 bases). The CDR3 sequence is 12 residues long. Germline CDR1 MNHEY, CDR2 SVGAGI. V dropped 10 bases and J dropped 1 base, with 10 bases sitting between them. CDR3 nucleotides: TGTGCCACAACCCAGGGGAACACTGAAGCTTTCTTT. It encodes CATTQGNTEAFF.

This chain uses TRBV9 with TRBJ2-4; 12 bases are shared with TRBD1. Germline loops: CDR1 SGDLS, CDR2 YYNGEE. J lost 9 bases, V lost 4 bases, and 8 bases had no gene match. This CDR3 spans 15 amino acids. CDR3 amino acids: CASSPRDRGQGIQYF. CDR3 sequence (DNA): TGTGCCAGCAGCCCACGGGACAGGGGGCAGGGCATTCAGTACTTC.

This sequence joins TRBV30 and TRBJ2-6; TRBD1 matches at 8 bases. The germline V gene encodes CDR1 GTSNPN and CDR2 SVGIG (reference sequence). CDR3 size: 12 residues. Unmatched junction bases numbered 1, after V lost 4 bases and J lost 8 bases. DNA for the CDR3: TGTGCCTGGACAGGGGGCTCCAACGTCCTGACTTTC. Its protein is CAWTGGSNVLTF.

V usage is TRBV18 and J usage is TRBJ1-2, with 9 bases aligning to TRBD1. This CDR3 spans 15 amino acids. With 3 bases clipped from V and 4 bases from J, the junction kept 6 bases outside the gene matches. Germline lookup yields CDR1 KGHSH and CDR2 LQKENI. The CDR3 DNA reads TGTGCCAGCTCACCGTCGGGACAGGGTGGCTATGGCTACACCTTC. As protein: CASSPSGQGGYGYTF.

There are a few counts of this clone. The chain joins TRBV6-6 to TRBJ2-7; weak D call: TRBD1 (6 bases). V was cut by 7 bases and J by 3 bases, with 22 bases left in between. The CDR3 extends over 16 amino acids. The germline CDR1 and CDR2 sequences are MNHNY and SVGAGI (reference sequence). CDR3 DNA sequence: TGTGCCAGCATCCTTGCTAGGGGGAGCGGAGGCTACGAGCAGTACTTC. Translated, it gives CASILARGSGGYEQYF.

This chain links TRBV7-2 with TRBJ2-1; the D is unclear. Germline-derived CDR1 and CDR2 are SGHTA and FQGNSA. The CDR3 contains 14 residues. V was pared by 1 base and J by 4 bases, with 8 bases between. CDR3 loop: CASSLEAAYNEQFF. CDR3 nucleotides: TGTGCCAGCAGCTTAGAGGCCGCATACAATGAGCAGTTCTTC. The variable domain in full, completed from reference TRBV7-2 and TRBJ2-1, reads GAGVSQSPSNKVTEKGKDVELRCDPISGHTALYWYRQSLGQGLEFLIYFQGNSAPDKSGLPSDRFSAERTGGSVSTLTIQRTQQEDSAVYLCASSLEAAYNEQFFGPGTRLTVL.

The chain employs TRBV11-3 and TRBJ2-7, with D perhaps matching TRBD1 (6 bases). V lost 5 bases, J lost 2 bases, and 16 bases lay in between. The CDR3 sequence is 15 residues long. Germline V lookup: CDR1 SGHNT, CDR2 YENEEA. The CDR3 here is CASSATRGRAYEQYF. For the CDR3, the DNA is TGTGCCAGCAGCGCTACCAGGGGCAGAGCCTACGAGCAGTACTTC.

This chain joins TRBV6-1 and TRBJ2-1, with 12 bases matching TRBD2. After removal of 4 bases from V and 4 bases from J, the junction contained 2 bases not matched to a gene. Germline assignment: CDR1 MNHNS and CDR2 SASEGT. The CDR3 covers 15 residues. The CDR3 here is CASSVLAGGYNEQFF. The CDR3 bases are TGTGCCAGCAGTGTACTAGCGGGGGGTTACAATGAGCAGTTCTTC.